This TCR beta chain comes out of a study of early T cells in non-severe SARS-CoV-2 infection. Looking at the study overall: Bulk RNA from unsorted whole blood was sequenced; chains were unpaired. Study-wide findings and caveats: Private and CD4 specificities were missed by VDJdb matching, skewed to anti-spike CD8.

Unique molecular identifiers were added to individual cDNA molecules. From the 5' RACE reads, TCRdb called clonotypes with MiXCR, one entry per CDR3 protein. The data contain roughly 83,000 distinct CDR3 sequences, about 10% of them singletons. Germline V gives CDR1 SGHVS, CDR2 FQNEAQ. This CDR3 comprises 15 residues. V lost 6 bases to trimming and J lost 3 bases, with 15 bases between them. This clonotype was found a few times. What it binds is not known. This chain joins TRBV7-8 and TRBJ1-5; possibly TRBD1 for D (5 bases). This sample comprised whole blood, obtained at baseline. This clonotype was sampled from an adult who was a healthcare worker with PCR-confirmed SARS-CoV-2 infection or an uninfected control (not recorded which). In nucleotides, the CDR3 is TGTGCCAGCAGTCCTTTGGGGACCTACAATCAGCCCCAGCATTTT. As protein: CASSPLGTYNQPQHF. Together with reference TRBV7-8 and TRBJ1-5, the CDR3 gives the full variable domain: GAGVSQSPRYKVAKRGQDVALRCDPISGHVSLFWYQQALGQGPEFLTYFQNEAQLDKSGLPSDRFFAERPEGSVSTLKIQRTQQEDSAVYLCASSPLGTYNQPQHFGDGTRLSIL.